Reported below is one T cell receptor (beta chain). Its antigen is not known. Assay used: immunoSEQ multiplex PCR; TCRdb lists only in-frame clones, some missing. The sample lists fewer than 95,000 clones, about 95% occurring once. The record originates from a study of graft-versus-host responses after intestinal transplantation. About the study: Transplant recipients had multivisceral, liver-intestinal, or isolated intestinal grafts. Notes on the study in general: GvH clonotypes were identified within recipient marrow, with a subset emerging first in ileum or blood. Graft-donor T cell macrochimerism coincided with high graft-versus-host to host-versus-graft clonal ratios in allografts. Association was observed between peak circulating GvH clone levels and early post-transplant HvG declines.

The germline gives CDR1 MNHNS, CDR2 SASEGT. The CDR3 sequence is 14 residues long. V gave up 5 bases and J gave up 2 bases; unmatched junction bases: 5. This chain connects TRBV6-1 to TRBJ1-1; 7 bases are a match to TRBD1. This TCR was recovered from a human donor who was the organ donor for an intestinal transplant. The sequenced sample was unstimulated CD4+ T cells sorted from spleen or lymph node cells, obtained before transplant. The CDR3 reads CASSKEGANTEAFF. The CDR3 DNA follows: TGTGCCAGCAGTAAAGAGGGGGCCAACACTGAAGCTTTCTTT.